This entry features one T cell receptor beta chain sequence. This sample is drawn from a study of blood T cell repertoires in COVID-19. In the study overall: Sites across the United States, Italy and Spain contributed samples from acute and convalescent COVID-19. Sample material is recorded as cDNA or gDNA derived from T cells, B-cell-depleted T cells, or PBMCs.

Germline loops: CDR1 SGHDT, CDR2 YYEEEE. The junction had 9 bases not matched to a gene; V was cut back by 4 bases and J by 0 bases. CDR3 length equals 16 residues. In the authors' methods: Estimation of nucleated cell counts relied on the amplification of reference gene primers. Sequenced by immunoSEQ multiplex PCR; TCRdb stores in-frame clones only, minus some. V and J calls and clone size follow that table, whereas D and trimming were derived from the DNA. The data hold approximately 300,000 clones, with 85% to 90% observed a single time. The sequenced sample consisted of peripheral blood. This clonotype was sampled from a woman between 40 and 50 years old with acute or convalescent COVID-19. V is TRBV5-6 and J is TRBJ2-5; TRBD1 matches at 7 bases. For the CDR3, the DNA is TGTGCCAGCAGCCTCACCCAGGGGGTGTACCAAGAGACCCAGTACTTC. Its protein product is CASSLTQGVYQETQYF.